The 18 T cell receptor beta chains below come from one sample, sequenced in a study of T cell responses to AZD1222 COVID-19 vaccine. Method: immunoSEQ multiplex PCR; TCRdb's copy keeps in-frame clones and lacks some. The repertoire includes 130,000 to 150,000 clones, about 92% of them detected once, and approximately 12% sits in the top ten. The sample was peripheral blood, taken after recovery from COVID-19. The receptors were sampled from an adult who had recovered from COVID-19.

The chain is built from TRBV11-3 and TRBJ1-1, with 7 bases matching TRBD1. Unmatched junction bases numbered 3, after V lost 5 bases and J lost 0 bases. This CDR3 has 14 amino acids. Germline V gene sequence: CDR1 SGHNT, CDR2 YENEEA. CDR3: CASSKDRMNTEAFF. CDR3 DNA sequence: TGTGCCAGCAGCAAGGACAGGATGAACACTGAAGCTTTCTTT.

The rearrangement joins TRBV28 to TRBJ2-1; D not resolved. Trimming cost V 7 bases and J 3 bases, with 19 bases left between them. The CDR3 has 16 amino acids. Germline values: CDR1 MDHEN, CDR2 SYDVKM. Written as DNA, the CDR3 is TGTGCCAGCAATCCCCTTGGCTCTAGAGGCTACAATGAGCAGTTCTTC. Its translation is CASNPLGSRGYNEQFF.

This rearrangement joins TRBV11-3 to TRBJ2-7, with a possible D match to TRBD2 (5 bases). Germline CDR1 SGHNT, CDR2 YENEEA. V dropped 0 bases and J dropped 6 bases, with 9 bases sitting between them. CDR3 length: 13 residues. The CDR3, as DNA: TGTGCCAGCAGCTTAGACGGAGGTGGCGAGCAGTACTTC. Amino acid sequence: CASSLDGGGEQYF.

The rearrangement joins TRBV6-6 to TRBJ2-3; 7 bases fit TRBD2. Losses at the gene ends were 5 bases for V and 2 bases for J; bases not matched to a gene: 10. The CDR3 is made up of 16 amino acids. Germline V gene data show CDR1 as MNHNY and CDR2 as SVGAGI (reference sequence). This chain's CDR3 is CASSLFVSGYTDTQYF. In nucleotides, the CDR3 is TGTGCCAGCAGTCTTTTCGTTAGCGGGTACACAGATACGCAGTATTTT.

V and J are TRBV7-2 and TRBJ2-2, with 9 nucleotides matching TRBD2. CDR1 is SGHTA and CDR2 is FQGNSA in the germline V gene. This CDR3 is built from 15 residues. Unmatched junction bases numbered 4, after V lost 2 bases and J lost 6 bases. CDR3 loop: CASSLIVAGAGELFF. The CDR3 region has the DNA TGTGCCAGCAGCTTAATAGTAGCGGGAGCCGGGGAGCTGTTTTTT.

V is TRBV20-1 and J is TRBJ2-5; D remains unclear. V was pared by 6 bases and J by 1 base, with 6 bases between. The CDR3 extends over 11 amino acids. Germline V gene data show CDR1 as DFQATT and CDR2 as SNEGSKA (reference sequence). CDR3 DNA sequence: TGCAGTGCCCTGCCCCAAGAGACCCAGTACTTC. Its protein product is CSALPQETQYF.

This chain uses TRBV7-8 with TRBJ1-1; D gene unclear. Trimming left V 1 base short and J 1 base short, with 13 bases between. Germline CDR1 is SGHVS and CDR2 is FQNEAQ. The CDR3 runs to 16 residues. This chain's CDR3 is CASSLVFGLTNTEAFF. CDR3 coding DNA: TGTGCCAGCAGCTTAGTCTTTGGGCTGACGAACACTGAAGCTTTCTTT. Full variable domain (remainder filled in from reference TRBV7-8 and TRBJ1-1): GAGVSQSPRYKVAKRGQDVALRCDPISGHVSLFWYQQALGQGPEFLTYFQNEAQLDKSGLPSDRFFAERPEGSVSTLKIQRTQQEDSAVYLCASSLVFGLTNTEAFFGQGTRLTVV.

The chain is built from TRBV28 and TRBJ2-3, with D tentatively TRBD1 (7 bases). V shed 5 bases and J shed 3 bases, with 18 bases lying between them. Germline values: CDR1 MDHEN, CDR2 SYDVKM. The CDR3 is 16 residues long. The CDR3 region has the DNA TGTGCCAGCAGTATCGGAGGGGGCTTCGGGACAGATACGCAGTATTTT. Translating it yields CASSIGGGFGTDTQYF.

This chain uses TRBV25-1 with TRBJ1-3; 7 bases fit TRBD1. This CDR3 comprises 15 residues. Germline assignment: CDR1 MGHDK and CDR2 SYGVNS. Germline trimming cut 1 base from V and 0 bases from J; bases unmatched to any gene: 0. The CDR3 is CASSEWDSSGNTIYF. CDR3 nucleotide sequence: TGTGCCAGCAGTGAATGGGACAGCTCTGGAAACACCATATATTTT.

The rearrangement links TRBV7-8 to TRBJ1-5; TRBD1 matches at 8 bases. Germline V gene sequence: CDR1 SGHVS, CDR2 FQNEAQ. With V trimmed by 4 bases and J by 8 bases, 10 bases remained unmatched. The CDR3 is 15 amino acids. CDR3 bases: TGTGCCAGCAGCTCGCGCGGACAGGGTTTGGAGCCCCAGCATTTT. This translates into CASSSRGQGLEPQHF.

V gene TRBV7-3 combines with J gene TRBJ1-1; 9 bases line up with TRBD1. The ends lost 5 bases at V and 5 bases at J; junction bases unmatched: 6. Germline V gives CDR1 SGHTA, CDR2 FQGTGA. This CDR3 has 14 residues. The CDR3 sequence is CASSPQGQGTEAFF. The CDR3, as DNA: TGTGCCAGCAGCCCGCAGGGACAGGGTACTGAAGCTTTCTTT.

The chain combines TRBV4-1 with TRBJ2-5; perhaps TRBD1 as D (6 bases). Germline CDR1 and CDR2: MGHRA and YSYEKL. V lost 1 base to trimming and J lost 6 bases, with 12 bases between them. The CDR3 length is 14 residues. Here the CDR3 reads CASSQGYQGKTQYF. CDR3 in DNA: TGCGCCAGCAGCCAAGGGTATCAGGGGAAGACCCAGTACTTC.

The V call is TRBV5-1, the J call TRBJ1-1; TRBD1 matches at 7 bases. Per germline, CDR1 SGHRS and CDR2 YFSETQ. Trimming removed 3 bases from V and 0 bases from J; junction bases left unmatched: 8. The CDR3 totals 16 residues. CDR3 protein: CASSSPGTEVNTEAFF. In DNA, the CDR3 is TGCGCCAGCAGCTCACCCGGGACAGAAGTGAACACTGAAGCTTTCTTT.

This clone was detected a few times. The rearrangement uses TRBV7-9 and TRBJ1-2, with 7 bases that match TRBD1. The germline V gene has CDR1 SEHNR and CDR2 FQNEAQ (reference sequence). The CDR3 sequence is 15 residues long. The ends lost 10 bases at V and 5 bases at J; junction bases unmatched: 16. The CDR3 region is CATKTGTARLYGYTF. As DNA, the CDR3 is TGTGCCACAAAAACCGGGACAGCTCGTCTTTATGGCTACACCTTC. Full variable domain (missing parts from reference TRBV7-9 and TRBJ1-2): DTGVSQNPRHKITKRGQNVTFRCDPISEHNRLYWYRQTLGQGPEFLTYFQNEAQLEKSRLLSDRFSAERPKGSFSTLEIQRTEQGDSAMYLCATKTGTARLYGYTFGSGTRLTVV.

For the CDR3, the DNA is TGTGCCAGCAGCCAAGGGAGTACGACTAATGAAAAACTGTTTTTT. The encoded protein is CASSQGSTTNEKLFF. This chain links TRBV14 with TRBJ1-4; D is unclear. The germline V and J ends were trimmed by 1 base and 2 bases, with 8 bases remaining between them. This CDR3 is 15 amino acids long. Germline V lookup: CDR1 SGHDN, CDR2 FVKESK.

The J gene is TRBJ1-1, the V gene TRBV7-9, with 10 positions matching TRBD1. Germline values: CDR1 SEHNR, CDR2 FQNEAQ (reference sequence). This CDR3 spans 14 amino acids. The V gene end was trimmed by 3 bases and the J gene end by 6 bases; junction bases not matched to a gene: 4. The DNA of the CDR3 is TGTGCCAGCAGCTTCGGGACAGGGGTCCCTGAAGCTTTCTTT. Protein sequence: CASSFGTGVPEAFF.

The chain recombines TRBV13 with TRBJ1-2, with a tentative D call TRBD1 (6 bases). V lost 1 base and J 8 bases, leaving 17 bases between the germline ends. The CDR3 consists of 15 residues. Germline CDR1 reads PRHDT; CDR2 reads FYEKMQ (reference sequence). CDR3 nucleotide sequence: TGTGCCAGCAGCTTAGACGGGGGCAGGCCACACGGCTACACCTTC. Amino acids: CASSLDGGRPHGYTF.

About this clone itself: This same CDR3 is encoded by further DNA sequences in the sample. The V gene is TRBV11-3, the J gene TRBJ2-5, with a possible D match to TRBD2 (6 bases). The V gene's germline CDR1 is SGHNT and CDR2 YENEEA. With 5 bases removed from V and 2 bases from J, the gap between germline ends came to 9 bases. This CDR3 is built from 13 residues. This chain's CDR3 is CASSLRGQETQYF. DNA for the CDR3: TGTGCCAGCAGCCTCCGGGGGCAAGAGACCCAGTACTTC.